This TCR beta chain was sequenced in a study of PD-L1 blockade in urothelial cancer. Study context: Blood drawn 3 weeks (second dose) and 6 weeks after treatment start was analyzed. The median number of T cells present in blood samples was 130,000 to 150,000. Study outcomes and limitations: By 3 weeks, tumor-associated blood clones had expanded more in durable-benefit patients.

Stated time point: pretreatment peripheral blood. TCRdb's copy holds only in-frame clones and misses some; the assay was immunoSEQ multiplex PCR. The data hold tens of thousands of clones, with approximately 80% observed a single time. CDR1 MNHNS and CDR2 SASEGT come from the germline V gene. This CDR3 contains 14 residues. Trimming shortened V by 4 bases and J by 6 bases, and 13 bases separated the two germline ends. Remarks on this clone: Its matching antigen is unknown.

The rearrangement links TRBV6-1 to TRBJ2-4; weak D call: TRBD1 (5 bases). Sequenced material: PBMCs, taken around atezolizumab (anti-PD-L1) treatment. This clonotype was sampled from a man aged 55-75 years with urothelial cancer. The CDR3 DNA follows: TGTGCCAGCAGTGGTCAGGGTTGGGGAAACATTCAGTACTTC. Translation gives CASSGQGWGNIQYF.